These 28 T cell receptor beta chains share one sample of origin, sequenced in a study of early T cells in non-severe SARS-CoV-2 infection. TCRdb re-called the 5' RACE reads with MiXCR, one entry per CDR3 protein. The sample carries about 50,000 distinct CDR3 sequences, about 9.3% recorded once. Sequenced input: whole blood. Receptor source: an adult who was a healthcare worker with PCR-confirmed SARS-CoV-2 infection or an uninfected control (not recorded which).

The CDR3 DNA reads as TGTGCCAGCAGCCAAGGCCCCGACAGGACCAACACTGAAGCTTTCTTT. The encoded protein is CASSQGPDRTNTEAFF. The rearrangement uses TRBV3-1 and TRBJ1-1; weak D call: TRBD1 (6 bases). The germline CDR1 and CDR2 sequences are LGHDT and YNNKEL (reference sequence). This CDR3 region has 16 residues. V shed 1 base and J shed 2 bases, with 14 bases lying between them.

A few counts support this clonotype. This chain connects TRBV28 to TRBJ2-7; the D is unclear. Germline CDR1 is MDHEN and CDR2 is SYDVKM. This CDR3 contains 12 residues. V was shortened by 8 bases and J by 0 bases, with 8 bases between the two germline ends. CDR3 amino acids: CASFRYSYEQYF. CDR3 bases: TGTGCCAGCTTCCGATACTCCTACGAGCAGTACTTC.

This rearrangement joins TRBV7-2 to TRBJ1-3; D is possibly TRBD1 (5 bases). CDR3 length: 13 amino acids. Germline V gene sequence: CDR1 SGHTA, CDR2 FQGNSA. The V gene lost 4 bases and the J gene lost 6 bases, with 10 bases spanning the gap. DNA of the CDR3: TGTGCCAGCAGCTCAGGGATCGCAAACACCATATATTTT. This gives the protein CASSSGIANTIYF.

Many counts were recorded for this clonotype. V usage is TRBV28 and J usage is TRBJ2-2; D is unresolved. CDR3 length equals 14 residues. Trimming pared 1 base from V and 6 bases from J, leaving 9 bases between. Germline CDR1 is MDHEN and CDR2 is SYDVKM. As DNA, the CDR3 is TGTGCCAGCAGTTTATTCGCTCGGTCCGGGGAGCTGTTTTTT. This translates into CASSLFARSGELFF.

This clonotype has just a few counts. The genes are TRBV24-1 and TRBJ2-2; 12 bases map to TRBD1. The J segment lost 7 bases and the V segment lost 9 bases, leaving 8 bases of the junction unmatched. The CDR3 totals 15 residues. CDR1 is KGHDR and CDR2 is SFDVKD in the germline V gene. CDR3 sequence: CATRGQGASIGELFF. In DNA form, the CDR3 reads TGTGCCACCCGGGGACAGGGGGCCAGTATCGGGGAGCTGTTTTTT.

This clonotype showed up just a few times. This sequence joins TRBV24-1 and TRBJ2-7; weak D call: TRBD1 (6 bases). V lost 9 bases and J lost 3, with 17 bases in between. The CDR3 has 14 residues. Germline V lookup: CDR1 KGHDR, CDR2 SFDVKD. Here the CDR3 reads CATEGHVSIYEQYF. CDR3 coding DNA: TGTGCCACCGAGGGACACGTATCGATCTACGAGCAGTACTTC.

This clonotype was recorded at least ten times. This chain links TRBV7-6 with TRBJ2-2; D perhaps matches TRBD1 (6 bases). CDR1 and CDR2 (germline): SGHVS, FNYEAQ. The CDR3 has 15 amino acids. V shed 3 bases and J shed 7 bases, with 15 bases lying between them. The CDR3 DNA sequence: TGTGCCAGCAGCTTGGGGAGCAGGGGCAACGGGGAGCTGTTTTTT. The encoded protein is CASSLGSRGNGELFF.

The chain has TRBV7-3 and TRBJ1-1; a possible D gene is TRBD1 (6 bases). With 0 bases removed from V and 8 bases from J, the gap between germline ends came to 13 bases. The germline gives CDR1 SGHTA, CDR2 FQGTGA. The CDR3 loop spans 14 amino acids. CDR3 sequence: CASSLTGGLREAFF. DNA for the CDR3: TGTGCCAGCAGCTTAACCGGGGGCCTACGCGAAGCTTTCTTT.

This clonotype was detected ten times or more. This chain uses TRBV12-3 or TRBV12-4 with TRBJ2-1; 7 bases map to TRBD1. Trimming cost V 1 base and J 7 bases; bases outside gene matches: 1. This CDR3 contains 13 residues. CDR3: CASSLDRGNEQFF. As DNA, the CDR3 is TGTGCCAGCAGTTTAGACAGGGGTAATGAGCAGTTCTTC.

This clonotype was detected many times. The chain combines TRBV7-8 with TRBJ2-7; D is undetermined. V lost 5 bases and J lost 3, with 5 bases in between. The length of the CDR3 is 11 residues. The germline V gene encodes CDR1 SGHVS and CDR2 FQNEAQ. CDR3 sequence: CASSPDYEQYF. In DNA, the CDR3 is TGTGCCAGCAGCCCCGACTACGAGCAGTACTTC.

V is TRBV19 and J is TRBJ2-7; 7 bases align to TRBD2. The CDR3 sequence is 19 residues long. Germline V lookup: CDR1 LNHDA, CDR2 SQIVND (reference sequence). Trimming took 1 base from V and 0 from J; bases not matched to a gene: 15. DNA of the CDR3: TGTGCCAGTAGTATAGTCCCTTTCGATCCAGCGGGAAGCTCCTACGAGCAGTACTTC. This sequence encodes CASSIVPFDPAGSSYEQYF.

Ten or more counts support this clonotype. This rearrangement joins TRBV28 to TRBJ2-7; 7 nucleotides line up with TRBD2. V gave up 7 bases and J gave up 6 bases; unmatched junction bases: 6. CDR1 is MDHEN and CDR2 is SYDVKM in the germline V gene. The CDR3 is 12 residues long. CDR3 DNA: TGTGCCAGCACGGCGGGAGTGGTCGAGCAGTACTTC. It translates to CASTAGVVEQYF.

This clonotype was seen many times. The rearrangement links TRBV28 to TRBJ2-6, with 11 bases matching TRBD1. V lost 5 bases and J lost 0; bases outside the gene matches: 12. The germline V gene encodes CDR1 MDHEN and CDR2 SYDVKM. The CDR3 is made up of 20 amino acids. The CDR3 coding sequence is TGTGCCAGCAGTGTCGGACAGGGGGCCATCGGGGCCTCTGGGGCCAACGTCCTGACTTTC. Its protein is CASSVGQGAIGASGANVLTF.

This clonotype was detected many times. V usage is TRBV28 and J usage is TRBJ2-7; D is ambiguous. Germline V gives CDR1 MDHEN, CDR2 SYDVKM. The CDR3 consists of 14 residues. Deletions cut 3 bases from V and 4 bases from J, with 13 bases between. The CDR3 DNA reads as TGTGCCAGCAGTTTTTCTCAGTACCCATACGAGCAGTACTTC. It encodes CASSFSQYPYEQYF.

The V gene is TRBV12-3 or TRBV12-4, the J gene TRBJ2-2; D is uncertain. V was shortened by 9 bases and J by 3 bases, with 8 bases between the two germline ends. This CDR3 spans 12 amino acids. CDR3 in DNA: TGTGCCAGTACGAGCCACACCGGGGAGCTGTTTTTT. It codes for CASTSHTGELFF.

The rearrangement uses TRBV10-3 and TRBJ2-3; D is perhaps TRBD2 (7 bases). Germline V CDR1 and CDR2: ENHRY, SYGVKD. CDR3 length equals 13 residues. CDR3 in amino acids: CATRGGTTDTQYF. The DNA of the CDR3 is TGTGCTACGAGGGGGGGCACCACAGATACGCAGTATTTT.

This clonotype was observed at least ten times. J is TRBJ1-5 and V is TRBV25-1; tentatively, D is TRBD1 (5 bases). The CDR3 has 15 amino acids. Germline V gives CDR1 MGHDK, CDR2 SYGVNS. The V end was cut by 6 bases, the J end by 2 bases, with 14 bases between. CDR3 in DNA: TGTGCCAGCAGCCCCGGGGGAAGGGGCAATCAGCCCCAGCATTTT. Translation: CASSPGGRGNQPQHF.

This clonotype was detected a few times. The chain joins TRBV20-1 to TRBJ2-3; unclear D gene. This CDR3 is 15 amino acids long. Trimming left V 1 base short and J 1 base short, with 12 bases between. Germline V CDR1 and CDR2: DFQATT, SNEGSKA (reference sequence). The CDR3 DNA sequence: TGCAGTGCTAGAGTGCTGCCTAGGGGCACAGATACGCAGTATTTT. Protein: CSARVLPRGTDTQYF.

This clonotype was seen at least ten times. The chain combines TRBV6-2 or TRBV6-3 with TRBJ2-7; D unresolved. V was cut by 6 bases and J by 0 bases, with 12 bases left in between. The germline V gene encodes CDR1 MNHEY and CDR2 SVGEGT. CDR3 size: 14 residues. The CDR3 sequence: CASRGGGSSYEQYF. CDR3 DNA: TGTGCCAGCAGGGGTGGTGGCAGCTCCTACGAGCAGTACTTC.

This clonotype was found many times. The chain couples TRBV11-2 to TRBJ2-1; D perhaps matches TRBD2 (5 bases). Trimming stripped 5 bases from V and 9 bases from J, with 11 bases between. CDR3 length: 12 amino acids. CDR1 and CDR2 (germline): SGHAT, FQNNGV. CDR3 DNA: TGTGCCAGCAGCCGTACTAGTGGTGAGCAGTTCTTC. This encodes CASSRTSGEQFF.

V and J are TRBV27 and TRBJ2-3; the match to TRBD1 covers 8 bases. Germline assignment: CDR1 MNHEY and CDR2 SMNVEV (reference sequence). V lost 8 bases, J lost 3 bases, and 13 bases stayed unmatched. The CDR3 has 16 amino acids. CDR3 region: CASSRPGQGLTDTQYF. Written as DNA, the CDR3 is TGTGCCAGCTCAAGACCAGGACAGGGTTTGACAGATACGCAGTATTTT.

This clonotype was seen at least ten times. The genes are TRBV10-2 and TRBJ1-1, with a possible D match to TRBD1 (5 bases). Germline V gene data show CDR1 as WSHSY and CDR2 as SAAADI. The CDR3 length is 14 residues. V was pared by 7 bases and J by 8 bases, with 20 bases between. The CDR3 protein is CASILGPTSPEAFF. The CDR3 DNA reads TGCGCCAGCATCCTGGGGCCCACCAGTCCCGAAGCTTTCTTT.

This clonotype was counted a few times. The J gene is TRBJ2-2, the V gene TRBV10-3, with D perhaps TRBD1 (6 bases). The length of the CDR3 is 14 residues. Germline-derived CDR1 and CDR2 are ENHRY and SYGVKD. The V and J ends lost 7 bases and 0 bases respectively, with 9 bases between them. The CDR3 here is CAIMGQPNTGELFF. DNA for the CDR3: TGTGCCATCATGGGACAACCGAACACCGGGGAGCTGTTTTTT.

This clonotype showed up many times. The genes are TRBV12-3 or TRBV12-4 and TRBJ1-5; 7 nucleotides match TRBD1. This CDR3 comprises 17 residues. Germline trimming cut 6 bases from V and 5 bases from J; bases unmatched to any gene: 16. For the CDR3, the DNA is TGTGCCAGCAGCTCAACGCTCCGGGACAGATCCCATCAGCCCCAGCATTTT. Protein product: CASSSTLRDRSHQPQHF.

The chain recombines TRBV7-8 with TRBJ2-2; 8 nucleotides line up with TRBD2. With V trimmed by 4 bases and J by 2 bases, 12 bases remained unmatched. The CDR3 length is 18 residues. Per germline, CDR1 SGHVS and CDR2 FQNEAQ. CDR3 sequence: CASSSTGLDFSNTGELFF. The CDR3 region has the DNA TGTGCCAGCAGCTCTACGGGACTAGATTTTTCAAACACCGGGGAGCTGTTTTTT.

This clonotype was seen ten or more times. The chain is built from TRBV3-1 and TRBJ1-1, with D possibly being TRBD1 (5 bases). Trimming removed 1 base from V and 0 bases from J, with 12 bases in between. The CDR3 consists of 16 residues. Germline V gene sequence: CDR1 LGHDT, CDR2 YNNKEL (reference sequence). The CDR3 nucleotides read TGTGCCAGCAGCCAAGCGAAGGGGCGGATGAACACTGAAGCTTTCTTT. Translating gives CASSQAKGRMNTEAFF. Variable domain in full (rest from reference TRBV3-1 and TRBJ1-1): DTAVSQTPKYLVTQMGNDKSIKCEQNLGHDTMYWYKQDSKKFLKIMFSYNNKELIINETVPNRFSPKSPDKAHLNLHINSLELGDSAVYFCASSQAKGRMNTEAFFGQGTRLTVV.

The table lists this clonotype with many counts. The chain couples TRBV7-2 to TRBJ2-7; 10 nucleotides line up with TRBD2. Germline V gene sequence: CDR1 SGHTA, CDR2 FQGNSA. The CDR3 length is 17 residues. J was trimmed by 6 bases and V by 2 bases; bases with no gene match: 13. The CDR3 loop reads CASSLKISLAGVSEQYF. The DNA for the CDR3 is TGTGCCAGCAGCTTAAAGATCAGTCTAGCGGGAGTAAGCGAGCAGTACTTC.

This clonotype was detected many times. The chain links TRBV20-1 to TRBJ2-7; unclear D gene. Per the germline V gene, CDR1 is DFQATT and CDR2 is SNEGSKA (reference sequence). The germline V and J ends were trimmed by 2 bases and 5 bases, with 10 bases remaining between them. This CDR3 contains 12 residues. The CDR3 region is CSARLIRHEQYF. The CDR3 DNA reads TGCAGTGCTAGACTTATCCGCCACGAGCAGTACTTC.